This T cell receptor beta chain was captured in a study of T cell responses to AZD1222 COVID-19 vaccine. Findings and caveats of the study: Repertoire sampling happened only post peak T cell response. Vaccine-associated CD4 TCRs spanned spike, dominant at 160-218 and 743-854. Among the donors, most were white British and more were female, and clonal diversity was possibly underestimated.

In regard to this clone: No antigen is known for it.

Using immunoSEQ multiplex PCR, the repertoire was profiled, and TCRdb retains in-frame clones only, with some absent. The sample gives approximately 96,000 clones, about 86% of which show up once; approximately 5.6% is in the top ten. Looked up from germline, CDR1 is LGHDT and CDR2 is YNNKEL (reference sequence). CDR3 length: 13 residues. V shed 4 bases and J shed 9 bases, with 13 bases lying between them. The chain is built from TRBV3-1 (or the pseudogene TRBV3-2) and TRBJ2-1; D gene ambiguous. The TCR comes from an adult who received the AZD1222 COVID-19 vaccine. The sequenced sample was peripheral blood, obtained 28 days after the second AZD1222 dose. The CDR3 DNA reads TGTGCCAGCAGCCCCTTCCCCACGGGTGAGCAGTTCTTC. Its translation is CASSPFPTGEQFF.